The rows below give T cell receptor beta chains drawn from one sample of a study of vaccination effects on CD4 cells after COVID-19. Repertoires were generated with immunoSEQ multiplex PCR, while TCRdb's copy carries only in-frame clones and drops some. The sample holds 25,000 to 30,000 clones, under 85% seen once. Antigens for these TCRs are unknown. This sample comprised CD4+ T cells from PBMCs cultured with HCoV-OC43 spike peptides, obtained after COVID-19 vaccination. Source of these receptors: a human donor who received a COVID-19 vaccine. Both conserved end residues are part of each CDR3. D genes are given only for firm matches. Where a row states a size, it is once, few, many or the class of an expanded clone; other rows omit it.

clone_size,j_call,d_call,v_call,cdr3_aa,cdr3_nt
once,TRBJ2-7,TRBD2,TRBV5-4,CASSEDRKGLVDF,TGTGCCAGCAGCGAGGACCGGAAGGGACTAGTTGACTTC
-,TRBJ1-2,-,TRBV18,CASSPDMPQGYTF,TGTGCCAGCTCACCAGACATGCCTCAAGGCTACACCTTC
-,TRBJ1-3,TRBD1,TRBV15,CATSRLQGAGNTIYF,TGTGCCACCAGCAGACTTCAGGGGGCTGGAAACACCATATATTTT
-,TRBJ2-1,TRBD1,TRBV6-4,CASSAGTGGDEQFF,TGTGCCAGCAGTGCCGGGACAGGGGGGGATGAGCAGTTCTTC
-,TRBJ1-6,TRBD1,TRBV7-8,CASSLARQGRYSPLHF,TGTGCCAGCAGCTTAGCGCGACAGGGCAGGTACTCACCCCTCCACTTT
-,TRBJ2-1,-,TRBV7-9,CASSLVNEQFF,TGTGCCAGCAGCTTAGTGAATGAGCAGTTCTTC
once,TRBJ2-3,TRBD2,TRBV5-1,CASSYSAGAGRGTDTQYF,TGCGCCAGCAGCTATTCTGCGGGAGCGGGGCGGGGCACAGATACGCAGTATTTT
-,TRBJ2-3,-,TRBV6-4,CASSDGGPTDTQYF,TGTGCCAGCAGTGACGGGGGGCCCACAGATACGCAGTATTTT
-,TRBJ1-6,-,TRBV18,CASSPNSAESNSPLHF,TGTGCCAGCTCACCAAATTCGGCGGAATCGAATTCACCCCTCCACTTT
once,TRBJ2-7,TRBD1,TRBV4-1,CASSPWTGVSNEQYF,TGCGCCAGCAGCCCCTGGACAGGGGTTAGCAACGAGCAGTACTTC
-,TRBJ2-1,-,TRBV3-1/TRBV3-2,CASSQDPRNEQFF,TGTGCCAGCAGCCAAGATCCTAGAAATGAGCAGTTCTTC
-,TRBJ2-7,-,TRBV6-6,CASSANSYEQYF,TGTGCCAGCAGCGCGAATAGCTACGAGCAGTACTTC
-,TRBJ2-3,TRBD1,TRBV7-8,CASHRTGGTDTQYF,TGTGCCAGCCATAGGACAGGCGGAACAGATACGCAGTATTTT
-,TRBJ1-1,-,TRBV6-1,CASSERTTAGTEAFF,TGTGCCAGCAGTGAAAGGACGACAGCGGGCACTGAAGCTTTCTTT
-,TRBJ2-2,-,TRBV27,CASSLVYRGGTGELFF,TGTGCCAGCAGTTTAGTCTACAGGGGAGGTACCGGGGAGCTGTTTTTT
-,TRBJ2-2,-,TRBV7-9,CASSLSTYTGELFF,TGTGCCAGCAGCTTAAGTACCTACACCGGGGAGCTGTTTTTT
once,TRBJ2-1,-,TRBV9,CASSVGGGATYNEQFF,TGTGCCAGCAGCGTAGGAGGGGGGGCTACCTACAATGAGCAGTTCTTC
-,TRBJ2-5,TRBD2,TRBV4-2,CASSQGRFAGDQETQYF,TGTGCCAGCAGCCAAGGTCGATTCGCGGGGGACCAAGAGACCCAGTACTTC
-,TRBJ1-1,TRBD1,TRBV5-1,CASSLGTGVTEAFF,TGCGCCAGCAGCTTAGGGACAGGGGTGACTGAAGCTTTCTTT
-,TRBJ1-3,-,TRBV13,CASSILRGASGNTIYF,TGTGCCAGCAGTATCTTGAGGGGGGCTTCAGGAAACACCATATATTTT
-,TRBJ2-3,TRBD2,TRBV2,CASSEASGLESTDTQYF,TGTGCCAGCAGTGAGGCTAGCGGACTGGAGTCGACAGATACGCAGTATTTT
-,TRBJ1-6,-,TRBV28,CASSSETPLHF,TGTGCCAGCAGTTCCGAAACACCCCTCCACTTT
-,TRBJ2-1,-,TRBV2,CASSVRVLEFF,TGTGCCAGCAGTGTAAGGGTGTTGGAGTTCTTC
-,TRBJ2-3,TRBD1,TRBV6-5,CASRPPGQRDTQYF,TGTGCCAGCAGACCTCCGGGACAGCGAGATACGCAGTATTTT
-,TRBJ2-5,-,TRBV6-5,CASRNQETQYF,TGTGCCAGCAGAAACCAAGAGACCCAGTACTTC
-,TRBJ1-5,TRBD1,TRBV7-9,CASSRDRNQPQHF,TGTGCCAGCAGCCGGGACAGAAATCAGCCCCAGCATTTT
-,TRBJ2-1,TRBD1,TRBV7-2,CASSRTGGEQFF,TGTGCCAGCAGTCGGACAGGGGGTGAGCAGTTCTTC
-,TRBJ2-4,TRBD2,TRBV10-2,CASSDNSRGGLLVAKNIQYF,TGCGCCAGCAGTGATAATTCGCGGGGGGGACTCCTGGTAGCCAAAAACATTCAGTACTTC
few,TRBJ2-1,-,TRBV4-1,CASSPRVGDEQFF,TGCGCCAGCAGCCCCAGGGTGGGGGATGAGCAGTTCTTC
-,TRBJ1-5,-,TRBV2,CASNAGEGQPQHF,TGTGCCAGCAACGCAGGGGAAGGTCAGCCCCAGCATTTT
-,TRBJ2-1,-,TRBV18,CASSLRRLAQRSYNEQFF,TGTGCCAGCTCCCTCAGGAGGCTAGCTCAACGCTCCTACAATGAGCAGTTCTTC